The 5 T cell receptor beta chains below all came from one sample that was sequenced in a study of early T cells in non-severe SARS-CoV-2 infection. TCRdb used MiXCR to reprocess the 5' RACE reads, holding one entry per CDR3 protein. The table records around 50,000 distinct CDR3 sequences, roughly 10% of them present only once. Sequencing was performed on whole blood. All receptors come from an adult who was a healthcare worker with PCR-confirmed SARS-CoV-2 infection or an uninfected control (not recorded which).

This clonotype was recorded at least ten times. The V call is TRBV7-6, the J call TRBJ2-5; TRBD1 is a possible D gene (6 bases). The germline V gene encodes CDR1 SGHVS and CDR2 FNYEAQ. The CDR3 totals 15 residues. Trimming shortened V by 5 bases and J by 5 bases, and 18 bases separated the two germline ends. The CDR3 DNA reads TGTGCCAGCAGCCCCGCCCCAGGGGCCGGGGAGACCCAGTACTTC. Its protein product is CASSPAPGAGETQYF.

This clonotype has more than one count but fewer than ten. This chain links TRBV21-1 with TRBJ2-3; no DNA check was done on the table's D call, TRBD1. TRBV21-1 is a documented pseudogene. CDR3 length: 17 residues. The CDR3 DNA sequence: TGTGCCAGCAGCAAAGGGAAGCGGGGCGAAAGCACAGATACGCAGTATTTT. Translation: CASSKGKRGESTDTQYF.

In its sample, this clonotype was seen a few times. The chain couples TRBV4-1 to TRBJ2-1, with TRBD2 matching over 7 bases. Germline V lookup: CDR1 MGHRA, CDR2 YSYEKL. The CDR3 length is 17 residues. The V and J ends lost 1 base and 4 bases, in that order; junction bases with no gene match: 10. For the CDR3, the DNA is TGCGCCAGCAGCCAAGTTGATATGGGACTAACATACAATGAGCAGTTCTTC. Translation: CASSQVDMGLTYNEQFF.

This clonotype was observed a few times. The rearrangement joins TRBV20-1 to TRBJ2-5, with D uncertain. Trimming took off 0 bases at V and 5 bases at J, with 4 bases between the two ends. Germline V gene data show CDR1 as DFQATT and CDR2 as SNEGSKA (reference sequence). The CDR3 contains 11 residues. CDR3 coding DNA: TGCAGTGCTAGAGAAGGCGAGACCCAGTACTTC. Amino acids: CSAREGETQYF.

This clonotype was observed many times. This chain connects TRBV10-3 to TRBJ1-2; D remains ambiguous. V lost 8 bases to trimming and J lost 1 base, with 11 bases between them. CDR1 and CDR2 (germline): ENHRY, SYGVKD. CDR3 length equals 13 residues. The chain's CDR3 is CAIAFDGNYGYTF. CDR3 in DNA: TGTGCCATCGCGTTTGACGGTAACTATGGCTACACCTTC.